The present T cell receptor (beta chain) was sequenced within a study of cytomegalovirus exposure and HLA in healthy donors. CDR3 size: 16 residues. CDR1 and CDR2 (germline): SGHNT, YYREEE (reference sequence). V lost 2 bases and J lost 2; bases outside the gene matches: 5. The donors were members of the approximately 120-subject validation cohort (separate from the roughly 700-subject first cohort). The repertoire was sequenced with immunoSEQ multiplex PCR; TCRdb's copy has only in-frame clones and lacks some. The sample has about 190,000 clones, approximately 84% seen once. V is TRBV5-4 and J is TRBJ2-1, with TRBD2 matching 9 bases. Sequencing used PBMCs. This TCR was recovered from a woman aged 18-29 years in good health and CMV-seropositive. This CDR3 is CASSLLAGLTYNEQFF. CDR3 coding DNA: TGTGCCAGCAGCTTACTAGCGGGCCTTACCTACAATGAGCAGTTCTTC.